This TCR beta chain stems from a study of blood T cell repertoires in COVID-19. Study-wide context: The analysed material was cDNA or gDNA that came from T cells, B-cell-depleted T cells, or PBMCs.

CDR1 and CDR2 (germline): SGHTA, FQGNSA. CDR3 length equals 15 residues. Trimming removed 0 bases from V and 5 bases from J; junction bases left unmatched: 7. Clones were read by immunoSEQ multiplex PCR, and TCRdb kept only the in-frame ones, dropping some. The sample lists around 310,000 clones, nearly 90% occurring once. The clonotype originates from a middle-aged woman with COVID-19, enrolled during active disease. The chain uses TRBV7-2 and TRBJ2-7; 7 positions agree with TRBD1. Sequencing was done on a sample of peripheral blood. This chain's CDR3 is CASSLAAGGSNEQYF. DNA for the CDR3: TGTGCCAGCAGCTTAGCGGCAGGGGGTTCAAACGAGCAGTACTTC.